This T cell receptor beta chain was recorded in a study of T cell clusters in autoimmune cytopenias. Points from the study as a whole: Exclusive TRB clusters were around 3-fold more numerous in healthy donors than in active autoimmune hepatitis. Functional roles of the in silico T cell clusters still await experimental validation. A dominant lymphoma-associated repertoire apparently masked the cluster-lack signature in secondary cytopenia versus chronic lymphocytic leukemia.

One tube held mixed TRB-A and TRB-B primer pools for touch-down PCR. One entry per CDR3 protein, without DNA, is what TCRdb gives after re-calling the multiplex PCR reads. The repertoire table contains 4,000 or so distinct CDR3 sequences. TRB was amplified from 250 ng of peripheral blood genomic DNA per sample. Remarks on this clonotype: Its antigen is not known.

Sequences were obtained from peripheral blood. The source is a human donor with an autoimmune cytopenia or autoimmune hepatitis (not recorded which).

The CDR3: CASSQHRRLARGSSTDTQYF. This chain connects TRBV14 to TRBJ2-3; the TRBD2 assignment by TCRdb is unverifiable without DNA. This CDR3 contains 20 residues. Germline CDR1 and CDR2: SGHDN and FVKESK.